Listed below are T cell receptor beta chains from one sample, sequenced in a study of hypomethylating agent response in myelodysplastic syndrome. Generated by immunoSEQ multiplex PCR, the TCRdb table keeps only in-frame clones and is missing some. The table includes over 1,500 clones, 65% to 90% detected once. The sequencing here drew on bone marrow, taken before or after starting hypomethylating agent treatment for myelodysplastic syndrome (not recorded which). These receptors were obtained from a human donor with myelodysplastic syndrome. Both conserved end residues are part of each CDR3. The D gene is left open where the match is weak. Only some rows state a clone size, as once, few, many or a class for expanded clones.

>TRBV30|.|TRBJ2-2|once
CAWNRGTGELFF
TGTGCCTGGAATAGAGGCACCGGGGAGCTGTTTTTT
>TRBV5-5|.|TRBJ1-3|.
CASSRTGIAGNTIYF
TGTGCCAGCAGCCGTACAGGGATTGCTGGAAACACCATATATTTT
>TRBV5-1|TRBD1|TRBJ1-6|.
CASSGEAPGGNSPLHF
TGCGCCAGCAGCGGCGAAGCTCCAGGGGGCAATTCACCCCTCCACTTT
>TRBV7-9|.|TRBJ2-7|.
CASSLAGLNYEQYF
TGTGCCAGCAGCTTAGCGGGACTTAACTACGAGCAGTACTTC
>TRBV29-1|.|TRBJ1-1|.
CSAEAMNTEAFF
TGCAGCGCCGAAGCCATGAACACTGAAGCTTTCTTT
>TRBV5-8|TRBD1|TRBJ2-3|.
CASSLQWTGTGVVSTDTQYF
TGTGCCAGCAGCTTGCAGTGGACCGGGACAGGGGTGGTAAGCACAGATACGCAGTATTTT
>TRBV5-5|.|TRBJ1-3|.
CASSVARAGNTIYF
TGTGCCAGCAGCGTAGCCCGGGCTGGAAACACCATATATTTT
>TRBV19|TRBD1|TRBJ2-7|once
CASSSLGQGYEQYF
TGTGCCAGTAGTTCTCTGGGACAGGGATACGAGCAGTACTTC
>TRBV6-5|.|TRBJ1-1|.
CASSYPAEAFF
TGTGCCAGCAGTTATCCGGCTGAAGCTTTCTTT
>TRBV2|TRBD1|TRBJ2-5|.
CASHQGQGTQYF
TGTGCCAGCCATCAGGGACAGGGGACCCAGTACTTC
>TRBV25-1|TRBD1|TRBJ2-5|.
CASSVGQVETQYF
TGTGCCAGCAGTGTCGGACAGGTGGAGACCCAGTACTTC
>TRBV19|.|TRBJ1-5|few
CASSMGFGNQPQHF
TGTGCCAGTAGTATGGGATTTGGCAATCAGCCCCAGCATTTT
>TRBV27|.|TRBJ2-2|.
CASSYGTLTGELFF
TGTGCCAGCAGTTACGGGACACTCACCGGGGAGCTGTTTTTT
>TRBV4-1|TRBD2|TRBJ2-3|.
CASSHPEVGGVRDTQYF
TGCGCCAGCAGCCATCCCGAGGTCGGGGGGGTGAGGGATACGCAGTATTTT
>TRBV6-1|TRBD2|TRBJ2-2|.
CASSQGTSGGNTGELFF
TGTGCCAGCAGTCAAGGGACTAGCGGGGGCAACACCGGGGAGCTGTTTTTT
>TRBV15|.|TRBJ2-3|.
CATSRDRIEDTQYF
TGTGCCACCAGCAGAGACAGGATCGAAGATACGCAGTATTTT
>TRBV5-1|.|TRBJ2-7|.
CASTRGDGPYEQYF
TGCGCCAGCACCAGGGGGGACGGACCCTACGAGCAGTACTTC
>TRBV11-2|.|TRBJ1-3|.
CASSLAFRSGNTIYF
TGTGCCAGCAGCTTAGCGTTTAGGAGTGGAAACACCATATATTTT
>TRBV6-1|TRBD1|TRBJ2-2|.
CASSGLTGGGPGELFF
TGTGCCAGCAGTGGCCTGACAGGGGGCGGTCCCGGGGAGCTGTTTTTT
>TRBV5-1|.|TRBJ2-7|few
CASSLNVYEQYF
TGCGCCAGCAGCTTGAACGTCTACGAGCAGTACTTC
>TRBV11-3|TRBD2|TRBJ2-4|.
CASSLAGGMGKNIQYF
TGTGCCAGCAGCTTAGCGGGAGGGATGGGCAAAAACATTCAGTACTTC
>TRBV7-8|.|TRBJ1-1|.
CASSLDSFGGTEAFF
TGTGCCAGCAGCTTGGACAGTTTCGGGGGAACTGAAGCTTTCTTT
>TRBV5-8|.|TRBJ1-5|.
CASSLQGYSNQPQHF
TGTGCCAGCAGCTTGCAGGGTTATAGCAATCAGCCCCAGCATTTT
>TRBV5-1|.|TRBJ2-3|.
CASSLGQVGTDTQYF
TGCGCCAGCAGCTTGGGACAGGTCGGCACAGATACGCAGTATTTT
>TRBV4-2|.|TRBJ1-2|.
CASSQNREDRGYTF
TGTGCCAGCAGCCAAAACAGGGAGGACCGCGGCTACACCTTC
>TRBV30|TRBD1|TRBJ1-4|.
CAVELQGFSNEKLFF
TGTGCCGTGGAACTACAGGGGTTTAGTAATGAAAAACTGTTTTTT
>TRBV27|.|TRBJ1-2|.
CASSRAQGGGYTF
TGTGCCAGCAGTAGGGCACAGGGTGGTGGCTACACCTTC
>TRBV2|.|TRBJ2-5|.
CASSGVQGVQETQYF
TGTGCCAGCAGTGGGGTCCAAGGGGTCCAAGAGACCCAGTACTTC
>TRBV5-1|.|TRBJ1-4|once
CASSLNDPGGGKLFF
TGCGCCAGCAGCTTGAACGACCCCGGCGGGGGGAAACTGTTTTTT